This TCR beta chain was obtained from a study of blood T cell repertoires in COVID-19. Original data processing: Amplification with reference gene primers provided the estimates of nucleated cell counts. TCRdb keeps only in-frame clones here, not all; method: immunoSEQ multiplex PCR. That table furnishes V, J and clone size, whereas the DNA furnished D and trimming. The sample consists of about 360,000 clones, about 90% of them appearing once. The CDR3 loop spans 15 amino acids. Germline V gene sequence: CDR1 SGHKS, CDR2 YYEKEE (reference sequence). V lost 1 base to trimming and J lost 3 bases; unmatched junction nucleotides: 6. The participants were between roughly 18 and 100 years old and came from under 25 US areas. Self-reported history from a screening survey and questionnaire set each donor's cohort. Either two negative PCRs, clearance, or symptom resolution qualified Cohort 3 donors as recovered.

The chain couples TRBV5-5 to TRBJ1-2; TRBD1 agrees at 7 bases. This TCR came from a man aged 30 to 39 who had recovered from COVID-19. The sequencing sample was made of PBMCs or T cells enriched from blood (not recorded which). CDR3 in DNA: TGTGCCAGCAGCTTGAAAGGGGGCGCGTACTATGGCTACACCTTC. It encodes CASSLKGGAYYGYTF.